This is a list of T cell receptor beta chains from one sample in a study of breast tumors, draining lymph nodes, adjacent tissues. MiXCR, applied by TCRdb to the multiplex PCR reads, yields one record per CDR3 protein. The sample records some 130,000 distinct CDR3 sequences, approximately 20% being singletons. The sequenced material came from axillary lymph node tissue. These receptors originate from a female donor with breast cancer. Some clones in this sample may be carry-over from other donors' samples. The CDR3 runs from the conserved cysteine through the conserved F or W. A D gene is named only where the DNA matches it firmly. Not every row has a clone size; where given, it reads once, few, many or a size class.

j_gene: TRBJ1-2
v_gene: TRBV6-1
abundance: -
d_gene: TRBD1
CDR3nt: TGTGGCAGCAGTGGGGGACAGGGCAGGTATGGCTACACCTTC
CDR3aa: CGSSGGQGRYGYTF

j_gene: TRBJ2-5
v_gene: TRBV28
abundance: -
d_gene: TRBD1
CDR3nt: TGTGCCAGCAACGGACCCGGGACAGCCGAAGAGACCCAGTACTTC
CDR3aa: CASNGPGTAEETQYF

j_gene: TRBJ2-3
v_gene: TRBV19
abundance: -
d_gene: TRBD2
CDR3nt: TGTGCCAGTAGTAGCGGGAGGAACACAGATACGCAGTATTTT
CDR3aa: CASSSGRNTDTQYF

j_gene: TRBJ2-1
v_gene: TRBV12-3/TRBV12-4
abundance: many
d_gene: TRBD2
CDR3nt: TGTGCCAGCAGTATCGGACTAGCGGGAAACAATGAGCAGTTCTTC
CDR3aa: CASSIGLAGNNEQFF

j_gene: TRBJ2-2
v_gene: TRBV27
abundance: few
d_gene: TRBD1
CDR3nt: TGTGCCAGCAGGGGGACAGGGGGCACCGGGGAGCTGTTTTTT
CDR3aa: CASRGTGGTGELFF

j_gene: TRBJ2-5
v_gene: TRBV18
abundance: few
d_gene: TRBD1
CDR3nt: TGTGCCAGCTCACCTGAACAGGGGGGAAAGACCCAGTACTTC
CDR3aa: CASSPEQGGKTQYF

j_gene: TRBJ1-4
v_gene: TRBV28
abundance: few
d_gene: -
CDR3nt: TGTGCCAGCGGAGGGTCCGGGGGAAGTGAAAAACTGTTTTTT
CDR3aa: CASGGSGGSEKLFF

j_gene: TRBJ2-1
v_gene: TRBV20-1
abundance: -
d_gene: -
CDR3nt: TGCAGTGCCGCACCGACCTACAATGAGCAGTTCTTC
CDR3aa: CSAAPTYNEQFF

j_gene: TRBJ2-7
v_gene: TRBV5-6
abundance: many
d_gene: -
CDR3nt: TGTGCCAGCAGCTTCCAGGGGCCGACTTCCTACGAGCAGTACTTC
CDR3aa: CASSFQGPTSYEQYF

j_gene: TRBJ2-1
v_gene: TRBV28
abundance: many
d_gene: -
CDR3nt: TGTGCCAGCAGTTTACCCTCATACAATGAGCAGTTCTTC
CDR3aa: CASSLPSYNEQFF

j_gene: TRBJ1-2
v_gene: TRBV12-3/TRBV12-4
abundance: many
d_gene: TRBD1
CDR3nt: TGTGCCAGCAGAACGCAGGGGGCGGACAACTATGGCTACACCTTC
CDR3aa: CASRTQGADNYGYTF

j_gene: TRBJ2-1
v_gene: TRBV9
abundance: many
d_gene: -
CDR3nt: TGTGCCAGCAGCGTAGGGAGATTGAATGAGCAGTTCTTC
CDR3aa: CASSVGRLNEQFF

j_gene: TRBJ2-1
v_gene: TRBV29-1
abundance: many
d_gene: -
CDR3nt: TGCAGCGTTGAGGATCGCCCGGTCGATGAGCAGTTCTTC
CDR3aa: CSVEDRPVDEQFF

j_gene: TRBJ2-7
v_gene: TRBV28
abundance: -
d_gene: TRBD2
CDR3nt: TGTGCCAGCAGTAAACGGACTAGCGGGATCTACGAGCGGTACTTC
CDR3aa: CASSKRTSGIYERYF

j_gene: TRBJ2-1
v_gene: TRBV6-6
abundance: -
d_gene: TRBD2
CDR3nt: TGTGCCAGCACCGGGAGGGCTAGCGGGAATTCCGATGAGCAGTTCTTC
CDR3aa: CASTGRASGNSDEQFF

j_gene: TRBJ2-3
v_gene: TRBV9
abundance: many
d_gene: TRBD2
CDR3nt: TGTGCCAGCAGCCCGGCCGTCAGGTCGGGAGGGCCCACAGATACGCAGTATTTT
CDR3aa: CASSPAVRSGGPTDTQYF

j_gene: TRBJ1-6
v_gene: TRBV19
abundance: many
d_gene: -
CDR3nt: TGTGCCAGTAGTGTTCGCGGGGGTCCCTATAATTCACCCCTCCACTTT
CDR3aa: CASSVRGGPYNSPLHF

j_gene: TRBJ1-5
v_gene: TRBV6-2/TRBV6-3
abundance: -
d_gene: TRBD1
CDR3nt: TGTGCCAGCAACAGGGGGGGGGATCAGCCCCAGCATTTT
CDR3aa: CASNRGGDQPQHF

j_gene: TRBJ2-1
v_gene: TRBV30
abundance: few
d_gene: -
CDR3nt: TGTGCCTGGAGCCCCCTAGGGGTTGTGCTCTTC
CDR3aa: CAWSPLGVVLF

j_gene: TRBJ2-7
v_gene: TRBV2
abundance: many
d_gene: TRBD1
CDR3nt: TGTGCCAGCACGGGACAGGCGTACGAGCAGTACTTC
CDR3aa: CASTGQAYEQYF

j_gene: TRBJ1-4
v_gene: TRBV6-5
abundance: few
d_gene: TRBD1
CDR3nt: TGTGCCAGCAGTTACTCGAGGGACAGTGGTGAAAAACTGTTTTTT
CDR3aa: CASSYSRDSGEKLFF

j_gene: TRBJ1-4
v_gene: TRBV28
abundance: -
d_gene: TRBD1
CDR3nt: TGTGCCAGCAGGGGACAGGGGAGGAGCACTAATGAAAAACTGTTTTTT
CDR3aa: CASRGQGRSTNEKLFF

j_gene: TRBJ2-7
v_gene: TRBV28
abundance: -
d_gene: -
CDR3nt: TGTGCCAGCAGTTTGTATCGGACAAGCTACGAGCAGTACTTC
CDR3aa: CASSLYRTSYEQYF

j_gene: TRBJ1-2
v_gene: TRBV3-1
abundance: few
d_gene: -
CDR3nt: TGTGCCAGCAGCCAGCATACACAGGCAGGCTACACCTTC
CDR3aa: CASSQHTQAGYTF

j_gene: TRBJ2-1
v_gene: TRBV20-1
abundance: many
d_gene: -
CDR3nt: TGCAGTGCTAGCGGGAACCACAATGAGCAGTTCTTC
CDR3aa: CSASGNHNEQFF

j_gene: TRBJ2-2
v_gene: TRBV11-3
abundance: -
d_gene: TRBD2
CDR3nt: TGTGCCAGCAGCGAATGGACTAGCGGGAGAGCTTCCACCGGGGAGCTGCTTTTT
CDR3aa: CASSEWTSGRASTGELLF

j_gene: TRBJ2-2
v_gene: TRBV6-1
abundance: many
d_gene: -
CDR3nt: TGTGCCAGCAGTCGGTCTCCTCCGAACACCGGGGAGCTGTTTTTT
CDR3aa: CASSRSPPNTGELFF

j_gene: TRBJ2-7
v_gene: TRBV12-3/TRBV12-4
abundance: many
d_gene: TRBD2
CDR3nt: TGTGCCAGCAGTCCAGCTAGCGGGAGGACGTTCTACGAGCAGTACTTC
CDR3aa: CASSPASGRTFYEQYF

j_gene: TRBJ2-7
v_gene: TRBV6-1
abundance: many
d_gene: -
CDR3nt: TGTGCCAGCAGAGCAAAGACTGTAACCTACGAGCAGTACTTC
CDR3aa: CASRAKTVTYEQYF

j_gene: TRBJ2-2
v_gene: TRBV3-1
abundance: -
d_gene: TRBD2
CDR3nt: TGTGCCAGCAGCCAATGGCTAGCGGGAGTAAGGACCGGGGAGCTGTTTTTT
CDR3aa: CASSQWLAGVRTGELFF

j_gene: TRBJ2-1
v_gene: TRBV19
abundance: -
d_gene: -
CDR3nt: TGTGCCAGTAGTATAGTCAAGTACAATGAGCAGTTCTTC
CDR3aa: CASSIVKYNEQFF

j_gene: TRBJ2-5
v_gene: TRBV18
abundance: -
d_gene: -
CDR3nt: TGTGCCAGCTCACCTGGGGTACAAGAGACCCAGTACTTC
CDR3aa: CASSPGVQETQYF

j_gene: TRBJ2-1
v_gene: TRBV7-7
abundance: many
d_gene: -
CDR3nt: TGTGCTAGCAGCTTAGATCGGGACTCCTACAATGAGCAGTTCTTC
CDR3aa: CASSLDRDSYNEQFF

j_gene: TRBJ2-5
v_gene: TRBV4-1
abundance: many
d_gene: -
CDR3nt: TGCGCAAGCAGCCAAGCAGGGGTGGGACAAGAGACCCAGTACTTC
CDR3aa: CASSQAGVGQETQYF

j_gene: TRBJ2-5
v_gene: TRBV28
abundance: many
d_gene: TRBD1
CDR3nt: TGTGCCAGCAGTCCATGGGGACAGGGAGGCTTAGAGACCCAGTACTTC
CDR3aa: CASSPWGQGGLETQYF

j_gene: TRBJ1-3
v_gene: TRBV20-1
abundance: many
d_gene: -
CDR3nt: TGCAGTGCTAGAGAGCTTCGTGGAAACACCATATATTTT
CDR3aa: CSARELRGNTIYF

j_gene: TRBJ2-5
v_gene: TRBV7-9
abundance: many
d_gene: TRBD1
CDR3nt: TGTGCCAGCAGCAGCCGGGACAGGGGGCACGAGACCCAGTACTTC
CDR3aa: CASSSRDRGHETQYF

j_gene: TRBJ2-1
v_gene: TRBV7-8
abundance: many
d_gene: TRBD2
CDR3nt: TGTGCCAGCACCGGGACTAGCGGGAGGGCCTCCTACAATGAGCAGTTCTTC
CDR3aa: CASTGTSGRASYNEQFF

j_gene: TRBJ2-5
v_gene: TRBV7-9
abundance: many
d_gene: -
CDR3nt: TGTGCCAGCAGCTTAGACCAAGAGACCCAGTACTTC
CDR3aa: CASSLDQETQYF

j_gene: TRBJ2-7
v_gene: TRBV19
abundance: few
d_gene: TRBD2
CDR3nt: TGTGCCAGTAGTATGGAGACTAGCGGGATTTCCTACGAGCAGTACTTC
CDR3aa: CASSMETSGISYEQYF

j_gene: TRBJ2-7
v_gene: TRBV7-9
abundance: many
d_gene: TRBD2
CDR3nt: TGTGCCAGCAGCAATAGAGGACTAGCGGAGTACTTC
CDR3aa: CASSNRGLAEYF

j_gene: TRBJ2-5
v_gene: TRBV29-1
abundance: many
d_gene: -
CDR3nt: TGCAGCGCCCGAGAGGGGGAGACCCAGTACTTC
CDR3aa: CSAREGETQYF

j_gene: TRBJ2-1
v_gene: TRBV10-2
abundance: many
d_gene: TRBD2
CDR3nt: TGCGCCAGCAGTGATCCCGGGACTAGCGGGAGGTTTGGTAATGAGCAGTTCTTC
CDR3aa: CASSDPGTSGRFGNEQFF

j_gene: TRBJ2-3
v_gene: TRBV20-1
abundance: many
d_gene: -
CDR3nt: TGCAGTGCTAGAGCCCTAAAGGGGACAGATACGCAGTATTTT
CDR3aa: CSARALKGTDTQYF

j_gene: TRBJ2-6
v_gene: TRBV5-1
abundance: many
d_gene: -
CDR3nt: TGCGCCAGCAGCTTGCAGGGACGTGGGGCCAACGTCCTGACTTTC
CDR3aa: CASSLQGRGANVLTF

j_gene: TRBJ2-1
v_gene: TRBV19
abundance: many
d_gene: -
CDR3nt: TGTGCCAGTAGTATAGATCCAATGCGAGTTTCCTACAATGAGCAGTTCTTC
CDR3aa: CASSIDPMRVSYNEQFF

j_gene: TRBJ2-2
v_gene: TRBV7-9
abundance: many
d_gene: TRBD2
CDR3nt: TGTGCCAGCAGCCCACCGGGACTAGCGGGAGGCGACGGGGAGCTGTTTTTT
CDR3aa: CASSPPGLAGGDGELFF

j_gene: TRBJ2-7
v_gene: TRBV3-1
abundance: many
d_gene: TRBD2
CDR3nt: TGTGCCAGCAGCTCAACCCCGGGACTAGCGGGAAACGAGCAGTACTTC
CDR3aa: CASSSTPGLAGNEQYF

j_gene: TRBJ2-1
v_gene: TRBV30
abundance: -
d_gene: TRBD2
CDR3nt: TGTGCCTCCCTCGGGACTAGCGGCAATGAGCAGTTCTTC
CDR3aa: CASLGTSGNEQFF

j_gene: TRBJ2-1
v_gene: TRBV28
abundance: -
d_gene: -
CDR3nt: TGTGCCAGCAGTTTAAATAGACTGCCTAACGACAATGAGCAGTTCTTC
CDR3aa: CASSLNRLPNDNEQFF

j_gene: TRBJ2-2
v_gene: TRBV29-1
abundance: many
d_gene: TRBD1
CDR3nt: TGCAGCGTTGAAAGGCAGGGGGCGACCGGGGAGCTGTTTTTT
CDR3aa: CSVERQGATGELFF

j_gene: TRBJ2-4
v_gene: TRBV12-3/TRBV12-4
abundance: few
d_gene: TRBD2
CDR3nt: TGTGCCAGCAGTACCAACGGACTAGCGGGAGTCTACTTC
CDR3aa: CASSTNGLAGVYF

j_gene: TRBJ2-7
v_gene: TRBV9
abundance: many
d_gene: -
CDR3nt: TGTGCCAGCAGCGTAGGACTAGCAGGGGCGTACGAGCAGTACTTC
CDR3aa: CASSVGLAGAYEQYF

j_gene: TRBJ2-1
v_gene: TRBV6-5
abundance: many
d_gene: TRBD2
CDR3nt: TGTGCCAGCAGTTACTCGGGCGGGAGGATCAACAATGAGCAGTTCTTC
CDR3aa: CASSYSGGRINNEQFF

j_gene: TRBJ1-5
v_gene: TRBV19
abundance: few
d_gene: -
CDR3nt: TGTGCCAGTAGTCGCAGGGTAGATCAGCCCCAGCATTTT
CDR3aa: CASSRRVDQPQHF

j_gene: TRBJ2-5
v_gene: TRBV6-5
abundance: many
d_gene: TRBD1
CDR3nt: TGTGCCAGTAGCCCACAGGTTCAGGGGGCGGCCCAGTACTTC
CDR3aa: CASSPQVQGAAQYF

j_gene: TRBJ1-3
v_gene: TRBV7-9
abundance: many
d_gene: TRBD1
CDR3nt: TGTGCCAGCAGCGGGGACAGGGAGGCTGGAAACACCATATATTTT
CDR3aa: CASSGDREAGNTIYF

j_gene: TRBJ2-2
v_gene: TRBV5-1
abundance: many
d_gene: -
CDR3nt: TGCGCCAGCAGCTTGGTCGTCGACACCGGGGAGCTGTTTTTT
CDR3aa: CASSLVVDTGELFF

j_gene: TRBJ2-7
v_gene: TRBV5-1
abundance: many
d_gene: TRBD2
CDR3nt: TGCGCCAGCAGCCTGGGGGGAGCGGGAGCCGGTTACGAGCAGTACTTC
CDR3aa: CASSLGGAGAGYEQYF

j_gene: TRBJ2-3
v_gene: TRBV19
abundance: many
d_gene: TRBD2
CDR3nt: TGTGCCAGTAGGCTAGCGGGAGGAGATACGCAGTATTTT
CDR3aa: CASRLAGGDTQYF